This T cell receptor beta chain was recorded in a study of cytotoxic CD8 clonotypes in ibrutinib-treated CLL (dated by TCRdb to the early 2020s). With respect to the entire study: The cohort had about a dozen relapsed/refractory and around 15 treatment-naive patients; approximately 17 were IGHV unmutated. Partial responses were observed in approximately 24 patients and complete responses in 2; after a median follow-up of around 68 months, remission was maintained in roughly 14 patients and progression was observed in some twelve. The response samples were drawn at a median of approximately 11 months into treatment, with a range of about 6 to 40 months. Samples averaged approximately 240,000 productive templates and about 94,000 productive rearrangements. Of the 90 or so participants in the trial, about two dozen had longitudinal samples available. Cryopreserved peripheral blood mononuclear cells were collected before treatment, at response, and at either disease progression or sustained remission. Patients were still on ibrutinib when every remission and progressive disease sample was collected.

Regarding this clone: The antigen it recognizes is unknown. No much larger clonotype is one base removed from it; base qualities were not supplied.

V drops 5 bases and J drops 4 bases, leaving 9 bases in between. Per the germline V gene (reference sequence), SEHNR is the CDR1 and FQNEAQ is the CDR2. The CDR3 contains 13 residues, cysteine and phenylalanine counted. The retained sequence is limited to the CDR3, 39 bases, with the frame set at the first base. Each clonotype received, on average, around 9.6x coverage in deep resolution sequencing performed on a MiSeq, where the target depth lay between 1 in 1 million and 1 in 200,000 T cells. The immunoSEQ hsTCRB Kit was used to generate TCR beta libraries. As for the original processing: The data were analyzed with ImmunoSEQ Analyzer and ImmunoSEQ Data Assistant, and V, D and J gene assignments followed IMGT definitions. Clonality, which ranges from 0 to 1, was calculated by subtracting the normalized Shannon entropy of productive rearrangement frequencies from one. Only overrepresented clonotypes making up at least 0.05% of the repertoire of each patient were included in the public clonotype analysis. Approximately 14 age-matched healthy donor repertoires from immuneACCESS served as clonality controls. Imported from immuneACCESS, the table was reduced by TCRdb to in-frame sequences with V and J called. These copies leave out some clones; in studies compared against another copy, an unresolved V gene accounts for under half, and the cause of the remainder is not known. V, J and clone size derive from that table, while D and trimming were established from the DNA sequence. The sample table contains a few hundred thousand clones; only one count was recorded for roughly two thirds of them. Of the sample, around 6.3% falls within the top ten clones.

Roughly 1.9 micrograms of genomic DNA were extracted from cryopreserved PBMCs for TCR beta library preparation. Longitudinal blood samples from CLL patients receiving ibrutinib monotherapy were subjected to high-throughput TCR beta sequencing. The patients took part in an open-label, single-center phase 2 trial of ibrutinib monotherapy. The full study reports these points: Sampling times were not matched between sustained-remission and progressing patients, and lymph node repertoires were not studied. Public clonotypes were rare and either shrank or stayed stable during treatment, and the rise in clonality at ibrutinib response reflected expansion of private clonotypes. Baseline clonality was found to be higher than that of age-matched healthy donors and was strongly correlated with circulating CD8+ T-cell counts. At ibrutinib response clonality went up, during sustained remission it held steady, and at progression it dropped back toward baseline.

The clonotype originates from a human donor with chronic lymphocytic leukemia. The sample consisted of PBMCs, taken after 36 months of ibrutinib treatment. Recombination linked TRBV7-9 to TRBJ1-3; the D region possibly corresponds to TRBD1 (5 bases align). The CDR3 is CASSGTLGNTIYF. The DNA is TGTGCCAGCAGCGGGACGTTAGGAAACACCATATATTTT.